The rows below give T cell receptor beta chains drawn from one sample of a study of blood T cell repertoires in COVID-19. Assay used: immunoSEQ multiplex PCR; TCRdb lists only in-frame clones, some missing. The table has more than 110,000 clones, around 88% seen once. The sample comprised peripheral blood. The receptors were sampled from a man between 60 and 75 years old with active or convalescent COVID-19. Each CDR3 is given with its conserved first and last residue. The order of the fields is J gene, V gene, D gene, clone size, CDR3 DNA, CDR3 protein. The D gene is left open where the match is weak. The size of a clone is reported for some rows only, either as once, few or many, or as a class for expanded clones.

J: TRBJ1-5
V: TRBV6-5
D: TRBD1
size: NA
DNA: TGTGCCAGCAGTTTTCGACAGGGGGGCAATCAGCCCCAGCATTTT
CDR3: CASSFRQGGNQPQHF

J: TRBJ2-7
V: TRBV4-2
D: TRBD2
size: NA
DNA: TGTGCCAGCAGCCTCGGGGTCGAACTAGCGGGGGGCGTCTACGAGCAGTACTTC
CDR3: CASSLGVELAGGVYEQYF

J: TRBJ2-3
V: TRBV6-4
D: TRBD1
size: NA
DNA: TGTGCCAGCAGTGCCGGGACAGGGGTTGCAGATACGCAGTATTTT
CDR3: CASSAGTGVADTQYF

J: TRBJ2-7
V: TRBV9
D: NA
size: NA
DNA: TGTGCCAGCAGCGTAGGCAGGGGCGAGCAGTACTTC
CDR3: CASSVGRGEQYF

J: TRBJ2-3
V: TRBV6-2/TRBV6-3
D: NA
size: NA
DNA: TGTGCCAGCAGTTACACAGGAGCAGATACGCAGTATTTT
CDR3: CASSYTGADTQYF

J: TRBJ1-2
V: TRBV5-1
D: NA
size: NA
DNA: TGCGCCAGCAGCTTGGCCGGTGAGGGCTACACCTTC
CDR3: CASSLAGEGYTF

J: TRBJ2-2
V: TRBV13
D: TRBD2
size: NA
DNA: TGTGCCAGCAGCCCAGGACTAGCGGGAGGGTCCACCGGGGAGCTGTTTTTT
CDR3: CASSPGLAGGSTGELFF

J: TRBJ1-1
V: TRBV10-1
D: TRBD1
size: NA
DNA: TGCGCCAGCAGCGACAGGGGGGGCACTGAAGCTTTCTTT
CDR3: CASSDRGGTEAFF

J: TRBJ1-1
V: TRBV30
D: NA
size: NA
DNA: TGTGCCTGGACCAGGCCGGTCCTGAACACTGAAGCTTTCTTT
CDR3: CAWTRPVLNTEAFF

J: TRBJ1-6
V: TRBV9
D: NA
size: NA
DNA: TGTGCCAGCAGCGTAGGCGGGCCACCCCTCCACTTT
CDR3: CASSVGGPPLHF

J: TRBJ2-7
V: TRBV9
D: NA
size: NA
DNA: TGTGCCAGCAGCGTCCCCTCGGACTCAATATACGAGCAGTACTTC
CDR3: CASSVPSDSIYEQYF

J: TRBJ2-1
V: TRBV15
D: TRBD2
size: NA
DNA: TGTGCCACCAGCAGTCCCCTCGGGCTAGCGGGGGTCTACAATGAGCAGTTCTTC
CDR3: CATSSPLGLAGVYNEQFF

J: TRBJ2-3
V: TRBV28
D: TRBD2
size: NA
DNA: TGTGCCAGCAGTTTAGTCTTCGCGGGAGGAGGCACAGATACGCAGTATTTT
CDR3: CASSLVFAGGGTDTQYF

J: TRBJ1-1
V: TRBV29-1
D: NA
size: NA
DNA: TGCAGCGTTGAAGATTGGGAGGGGGGCGCTGGCACTGAAGCTTTCTTT
CDR3: CSVEDWEGGAGTEAFF

J: TRBJ1-2
V: TRBV16
D: NA
size: NA
DNA: TGTGCCAGCAGCCAATCGCGGGGTGGCGGGGGCTACACCTTC
CDR3: CASSQSRGGGGYTF

J: TRBJ2-7
V: TRBV24-1
D: TRBD1
size: NA
DNA: TGTGCCACCAGTGCCGGGACAGGGGTTGGGTTCGAGCAGTACTTC
CDR3: CATSAGTGVGFEQYF

J: TRBJ2-4
V: TRBV19
D: TRBD1
size: once
DNA: TGTGCCAGTACCCTCCATTCAGGGGGCCGATCCAAAAACATTCAGTACTTC
CDR3: CASTLHSGGRSKNIQYF

J: TRBJ2-7
V: TRBV6-5
D: TRBD2
size: NA
DNA: TGTGCCAGCAGAATTAGCGGGGGGTACGAGCAGTACTTC
CDR3: CASRISGGYEQYF

J: TRBJ2-5
V: TRBV19
D: NA
size: once
DNA: TGTGCCAGTAGTATAGTTGCGGCCGACCAAGAGACCCAGTACTTC
CDR3: CASSIVAADQETQYF

J: TRBJ2-7
V: TRBV7-9
D: TRBD2
size: NA
DNA: TGTGCCAGCACTGCTAGCGGAACCTACGAGCAGTACTTC
CDR3: CASTASGTYEQYF

J: TRBJ2-3
V: TRBV7-8
D: NA
size: NA
DNA: TGTGCCAGCAGCTTAGCCGGGAGAAGCACAGATACGCAGTATTTT
CDR3: CASSLAGRSTDTQYF

J: TRBJ1-6
V: TRBV7-9
D: NA
size: NA
DNA: TGTGCCAGCAGCTTCGGCCAGGGAGGTTCACCCCTCCACTTT
CDR3: CASSFGQGGSPLHF